Sequencing of this T cell receptor beta chain was carried out in a study of blood T cell repertoires in COVID-19. TCRdb keeps only in-frame clones here, not all; method: immunoSEQ multiplex PCR. The data show some 250,000 clones, 83% seen once. CDR3 size: 16 residues. V was shortened by 4 bases and J by 0 bases, with 15 bases between the two germline ends. CDR1 SGHRS and CDR2 YFSETQ come from the germline V gene. Sequences were obtained from peripheral blood. This clonotype was obtained from a man older than 75 with acute or convalescent COVID-19. The chain joins TRBV5-1 to TRBJ2-3, with a possible D match to TRBD1 (5 bases). CDR3 loop: CASSLQGVPSTDTQYF. CDR3 coding DNA: TGCGCCAGCAGCCTTCAAGGGGTACCGAGCACAGATACGCAGTATTTT.